Presented here are 3 T cell receptor beta chains from one specimen sequenced in a study of beta chain features in type 1 diabetes. General study results and limits: Within each of all four CD4+ subsets, Type 1 diabetes patients had TCRB CDR3s that were moderately but significantly shorter.

The antigens of these receptors remain unknown. Expressed TCRB transcripts were sequenced because the entire RNA isolate underwent reverse transcription. TCRdb keeps only in-frame clones here, not all; method: immunoSEQ multiplex PCR. The data contain around 310,000 clones, about 14% of them seen just once; the ten biggest clones take up about 0.015%. Sequencing was performed on naive CD4+ T cells from blood. The source is a woman under 30 with type 1 diabetes.

This clone has only a few counts. The chain joins TRBV20-1 to TRBJ2-5; possibly TRBD2 for D (5 bases). Trimming shortened V by 7 bases and J by 1 base, and 7 bases separated the two germline ends. The CDR3 is 11 residues long. Germline V gene data show CDR1 as DFQATT and CDR2 as SNEGSKA (reference sequence). The CDR3 coding sequence is TGCAGTGGAGCGGCCCAAGAGACCCAGTACTTC. This gives the protein CSGAAQETQYF.

This clone turned up a few times. This rearrangement joins TRBV28 to TRBJ1-5, with D uncertain. Per germline, CDR1 MDHEN and CDR2 SYDVKM. This CDR3 is built from 16 residues. Trimming left V 4 bases short and J 1 base short, with 14 bases between. In DNA form, the CDR3 reads TGTGCCAGCAGTTCCACACAAACCTTAAGCAATCAGCCCCAGCATTTT. It specifies CASSSTQTLSNQPQHF.

V and J are TRBV7-2 and TRBJ2-5; D unresolved. V dropped 1 base and J dropped 1 base, with 10 bases sitting between them. The CDR3 totals 15 residues. The V gene's germline CDR1 is SGHTA and CDR2 FQGNSA. For the CDR3, the DNA is TGTGCCAGCAGCTTAGTCGGCGCGGTCCAAGAGACCCAGTACTTC. It specifies CASSLVGAVQETQYF.